The sequence of this TCR beta chain was determined in a study of early stage breast cancer tumors. Study-wide context: Each sample averaged about 9.4-fold read coverage.

Here immunoSEQ multiplex PCR was the method, and the copy in TCRdb shows in-frame clones only, minus some. The sample consists of about 6,000 clones, around three quarters of them appearing once. This clone was seen a single time. The source is a person aged 70 to 80 with breast cancer. The sample comprised normal breast tissue next to the tumor.

The CDR3: CASGYFTSGSHNEQYF. CDR3 in DNA: TGTGCCAGCGGCTACTTCACTAGCGGGAGTCACAACGAGCAGTACTTC. The chain uses TRBV27 and TRBJ2-7; 11 bases fit TRBD2. The germline gives CDR1 MNHEY, CDR2 SMNVEV (reference sequence). V dropped 8 bases and J dropped 5; count of bases not matched to a gene: 14. The CDR3 extends over 16 amino acids.